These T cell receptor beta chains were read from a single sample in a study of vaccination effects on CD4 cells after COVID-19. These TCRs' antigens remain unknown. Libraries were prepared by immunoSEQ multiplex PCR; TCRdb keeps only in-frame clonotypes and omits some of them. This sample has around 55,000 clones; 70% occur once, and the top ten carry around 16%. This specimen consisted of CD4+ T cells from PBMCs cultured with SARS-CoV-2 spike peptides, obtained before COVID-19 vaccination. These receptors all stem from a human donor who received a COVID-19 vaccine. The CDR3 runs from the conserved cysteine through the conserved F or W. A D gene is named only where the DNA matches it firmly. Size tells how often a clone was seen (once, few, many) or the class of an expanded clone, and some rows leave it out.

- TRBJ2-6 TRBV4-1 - TGCGCCAGCAGCCAAGATGTTCCTACTGGGGCCAACGTCCTGACTTTC CASSQDVPTGANVLTF
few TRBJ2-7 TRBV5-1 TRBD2 TGCGCCAGCAGCCCGACTAGCGCTTCCTACGAGCAGTACTTC CASSPTSASYEQYF
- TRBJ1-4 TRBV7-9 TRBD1 TGTGCCAGCGGGGGACAGGACTCTAATGAAAAACTGTTTTTT CASGGQDSNEKLFF
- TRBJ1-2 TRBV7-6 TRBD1 TGTGCCAGCAGCCCCCCTTTGACAGGGGGCGATGGCTACACCTTC CASSPPLTGGDGYTF
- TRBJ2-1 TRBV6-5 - TGTGCCAGCACCCCTCGGAACCTTCCCTACAATGAGCAGTTCTTC CASTPRNLPYNEQFF
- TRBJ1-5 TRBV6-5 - TGTGCCAGCGGCAGTGGGTGGTATCAGCCCCAGCATTTT CASGSGWYQPQHF
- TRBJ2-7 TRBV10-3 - TGTGCCATCAGTGTAGGGGACTGGGGGTCCTACGAGCAGTACTTC CAISVGDWGSYEQYF
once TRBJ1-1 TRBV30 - TGTGCCTGGAGTGTGACCCTGACCGGAAAGATGAACACTGAAGCTTTCTTT CAWSVTLTGKMNTEAFF
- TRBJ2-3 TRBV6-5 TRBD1 TGTGCCAGCAGTTACGATCGGGACAGGGTGGGAGATACGCAGTATTTT CASSYDRDRVGDTQYF
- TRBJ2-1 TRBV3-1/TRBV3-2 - TGTGCCAGCATCGGGAGAGGGTACAATGAGCAGTTCTTC CASIGRGYNEQFF
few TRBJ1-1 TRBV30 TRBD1 TGTGCCTGGAGTTGGACAGGGGTAAACACTGAAGCTTTCTTT CAWSWTGVNTEAFF
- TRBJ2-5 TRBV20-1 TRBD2 TGCAGTGCTAGTGGCGGGGGACTCCAAGAGACCCAGTACTTC CSASGGGLQETQYF
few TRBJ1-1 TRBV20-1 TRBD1 TGCAGTGCTAGTGGACAGGGGGCGATTATAGACACTGAAGCTTTCTTT CSASGQGAIIDTEAFF
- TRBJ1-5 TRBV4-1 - TGCGCCAGCAGCCCTGGACAGTTCAATCAGCCCCAGCATTTT CASSPGQFNQPQHF
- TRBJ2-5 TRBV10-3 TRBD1 TGTGCCATCAGTGGTGGACAGGGGGACCGAGAGACCCAGTACTTC CAISGGQGDRETQYF